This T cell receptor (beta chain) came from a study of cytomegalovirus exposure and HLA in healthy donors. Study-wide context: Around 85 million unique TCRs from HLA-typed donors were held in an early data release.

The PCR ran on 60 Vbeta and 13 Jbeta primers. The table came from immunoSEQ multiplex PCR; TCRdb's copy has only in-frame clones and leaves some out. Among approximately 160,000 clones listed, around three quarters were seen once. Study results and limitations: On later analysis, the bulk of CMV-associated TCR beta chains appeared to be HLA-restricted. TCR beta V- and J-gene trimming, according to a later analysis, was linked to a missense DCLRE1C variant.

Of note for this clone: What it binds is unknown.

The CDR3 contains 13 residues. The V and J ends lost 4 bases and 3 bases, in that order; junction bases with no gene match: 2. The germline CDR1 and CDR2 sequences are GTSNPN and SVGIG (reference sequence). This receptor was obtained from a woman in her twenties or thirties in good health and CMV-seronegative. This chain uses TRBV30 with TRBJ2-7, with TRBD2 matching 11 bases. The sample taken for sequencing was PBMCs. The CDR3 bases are TGTGCCTGGAATAGCGGGAGGGTCTACGAGCAGTACTTC. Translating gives CAWNSGRVYEQYF.